Below are 2 T cell receptor beta chains sequenced from a single sample in a study of radiation and T cells in renal cell carcinoma. Libraries were prepared by immunoSEQ multiplex PCR; TCRdb keeps only in-frame clonotypes and omits some of them. The table shows 100,000 to 150,000 clones, with roughly four fifths occurring only once. Described time point: blood 2 weeks post-SBRT. Described treatment: 15 Gy SBRT to primary tumor, nephrectomy 4 weeks later. Here the sequenced sample was blood, taken from a patient whose treatment included radiotherapy and nephrectomy. These receptors originate from a man aged 50 to 59 with renal cell carcinoma.

The rearrangement joins TRBV5-1 to TRBJ2-5, with D tentatively TRBD1 or TRBD2 (5 bases each). The CDR3 runs 15 residues. The germline V gene encodes CDR1 SGHRS and CDR2 YFSETQ. With 4 bases removed from V and 5 bases from J, the gap between germline ends came to 18 bases. CDR3 sequence: CASSTRGRRGETQYF. The CDR3 nucleotides read TGCGCCAGCAGCACAAGGGGTCGGAGAGGGGAGACCCAGTACTTC. Looking up the rest from reference TRBV5-1 and TRBJ2-5 gives the full variable domain: KAGVTQTPRYLIKTRGQQVTLSCSPISGHRSVSWYQQTPGQGLQFLFEYFSETQRNKGNFPGRFSGRQFSNSRSEMNVSTLELGDSALYLCASSTRGRRGETQYFGPGTRLLVL.

The chain links TRBV2 to TRBJ2-1; D unresolved. Trimming pared 7 bases from V and 0 bases from J, leaving 16 bases between. Germline V gives CDR1 SNHLY, CDR2 FYNNEI. CDR3 size: 16 residues. CDR3 in DNA: TGTGCCAGCACTACCAGATCGGTAAGCTCCTACAATGAGCAGTTCTTC. Its protein product is CASTTRSVSSYNEQFF.